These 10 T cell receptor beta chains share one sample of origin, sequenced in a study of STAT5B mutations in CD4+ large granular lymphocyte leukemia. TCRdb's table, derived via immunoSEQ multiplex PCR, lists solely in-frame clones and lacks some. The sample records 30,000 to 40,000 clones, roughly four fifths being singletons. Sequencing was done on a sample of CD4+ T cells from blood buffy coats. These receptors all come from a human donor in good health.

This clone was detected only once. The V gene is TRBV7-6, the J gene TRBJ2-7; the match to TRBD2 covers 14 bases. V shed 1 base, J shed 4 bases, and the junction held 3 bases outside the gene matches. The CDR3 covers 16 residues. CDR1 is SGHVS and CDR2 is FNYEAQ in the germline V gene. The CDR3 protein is CASSLGGLAGAYEQYF. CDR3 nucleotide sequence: TGTGCCAGCAGCTTAGGGGGACTAGCGGGAGCTTACGAGCAGTACTTC.

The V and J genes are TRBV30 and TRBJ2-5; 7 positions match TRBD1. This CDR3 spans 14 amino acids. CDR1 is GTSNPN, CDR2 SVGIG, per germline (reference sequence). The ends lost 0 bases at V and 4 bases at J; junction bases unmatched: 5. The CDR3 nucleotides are TGTGCCTGGAGTGTAAGAAACAGGGGAGAGACCCAGTACTTC. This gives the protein CAWSVRNRGETQYF. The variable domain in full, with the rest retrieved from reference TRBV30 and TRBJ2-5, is SQTIHQWPATLVQPVGSPLSLECTVEGTSNPNLYWYRQAAGRGLQLLFYSVGIGQISSEVPQNLSASRPQDRQFILSSKKLLLSDSGFYLCAWSVRNRGETQYFGPGTRLLVL.

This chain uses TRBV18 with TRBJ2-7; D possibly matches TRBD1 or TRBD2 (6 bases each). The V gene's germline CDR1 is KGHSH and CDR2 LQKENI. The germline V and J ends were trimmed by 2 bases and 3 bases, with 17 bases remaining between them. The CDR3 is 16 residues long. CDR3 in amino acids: CASSPGGQGPNYEQYF. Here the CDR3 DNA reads TGTGCCAGCTCACCAGGGGGGCAGGGGCCCAACTACGAGCAGTACTTC.

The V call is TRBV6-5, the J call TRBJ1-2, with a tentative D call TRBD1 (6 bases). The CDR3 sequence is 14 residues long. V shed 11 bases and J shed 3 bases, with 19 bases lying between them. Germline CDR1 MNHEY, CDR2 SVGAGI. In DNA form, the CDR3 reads TGTGCCGCCAGAAGAGCAGGGGAGTACTATGGCTACACCTTC. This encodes CAARRAGEYYGYTF.

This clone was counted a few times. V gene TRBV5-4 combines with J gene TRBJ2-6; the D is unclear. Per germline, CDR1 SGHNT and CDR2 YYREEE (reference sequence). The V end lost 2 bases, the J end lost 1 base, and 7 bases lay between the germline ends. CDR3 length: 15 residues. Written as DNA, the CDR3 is TGTGCCAGCAGCTTCACGGGTTCTGGGGCCAACGTCCTGACTTTC. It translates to CASSFTGSGANVLTF.

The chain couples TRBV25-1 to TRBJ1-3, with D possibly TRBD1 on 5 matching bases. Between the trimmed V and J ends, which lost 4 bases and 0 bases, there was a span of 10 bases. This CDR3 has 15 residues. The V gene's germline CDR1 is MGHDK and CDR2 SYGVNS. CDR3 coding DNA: TGTGCCAGCAGTGTAGGGGACTACTCTGGAAACACCATATATTTT. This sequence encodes CASSVGDYSGNTIYF.

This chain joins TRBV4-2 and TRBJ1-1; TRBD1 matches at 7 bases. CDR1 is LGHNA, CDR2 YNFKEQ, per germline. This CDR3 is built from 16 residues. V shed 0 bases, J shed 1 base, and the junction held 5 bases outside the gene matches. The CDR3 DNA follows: TGTGCCAGCAGCCAAGAACCAGGGGGAGCGAACACTGAAGCTTTCTTT. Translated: CASSQEPGGANTEAFF.

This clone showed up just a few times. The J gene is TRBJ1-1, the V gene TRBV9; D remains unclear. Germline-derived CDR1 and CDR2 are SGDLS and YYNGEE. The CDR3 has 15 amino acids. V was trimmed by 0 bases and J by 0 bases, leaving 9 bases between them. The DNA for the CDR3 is TGTGCCAGCAGCGTAGATCCAGATCTGAACACTGAAGCTTTCTTT. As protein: CASSVDPDLNTEAFF.

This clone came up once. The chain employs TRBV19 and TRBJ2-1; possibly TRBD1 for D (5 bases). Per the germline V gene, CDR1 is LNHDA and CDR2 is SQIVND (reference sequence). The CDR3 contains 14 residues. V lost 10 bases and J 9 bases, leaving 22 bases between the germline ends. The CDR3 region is CATKSRQLRGEQFF. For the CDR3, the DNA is TGTGCCACCAAGTCGCGACAGCTAAGGGGTGAGCAGTTCTTC.

In DNA form, the CDR3 reads TGTGCCAGCAGCCCCCACGCCTCCGGCAAAAACATTCAGTACTTC. This gives the protein CASSPHASGKNIQYF. This rearrangement joins TRBV5-4 to TRBJ2-4; D is undetermined. The CDR3 totals 15 residues. Germline V gene lookup returns CDR1 SGHNT and CDR2 YYREEE (reference sequence). Trimming stripped 4 bases from V and 3 bases from J, with 14 bases between. Complete variable domain (other parts from reference TRBV5-4 and TRBJ2-4): ETGVTQSPTHLIKTRGQQVTLRCSSQSGHNTVSWYQQALGQGPQFIFQYYREEENGRGNFPPRFSGLQFPNYSSELNVNALELDDSALYLCASSPHASGKNIQYFGAGTRLSVL.